This T cell receptor (beta chain) appears in the sequencing data of a study of cytomegalovirus exposure and HLA in healthy donors. Primers for the PCR totalled 60 Vbeta and 13 Jbeta. TCRdb's copy holds only in-frame clones and misses some; the assay was immunoSEQ multiplex PCR. Altogether 100,000 or so clones are present, 80% to 85% being singletons, with the ten largest covering less than 1.5%. The sequenced material came from PBMCs. The TCR sequence derives from a middle-aged man in good health and CMV-seronegative.

The CDR3 region has the DNA TGTGCCAGCAGTTACGGGGGGGCGGGGACCGGGGAGCTGTTTTTT. It specifies CASSYGGAGTGELFF. The rearrangement links TRBV6-5 to TRBJ2-2; maybe TRBD2 (7 bases). Between the trimmed V and J ends, which lost 2 bases and 5 bases, there was a span of 12 bases. Germline V gene sequence: CDR1 MNHEY, CDR2 SVGAGI. There are 15 residues in the CDR3.